This T cell receptor delta chain was sequenced for a study of Vδ1+ human thymocytes (dated by TCRdb to 2017 to 2018). Concerning the study at large: The study characterised mRNA-level TRG and TRD CDR3 repertoires of highly purified Vdelta1+ thymocytes from young children as a data resource. The multiplex-based CDR3 amplicon strategy had previously been validated against 5'RACE-based CDR3 amplicon generation methods.

RNA was extracted with the RNeasy mini kit and reverse transcribed using Superscript III. Multiplex PCR was used to generate CDR3 amplicons, with pooled V-gene forward primers and a constant-region reverse primer carrying Illumina adaptor overhangs. After gel purification, amplicons were indexed with Nextera index primers over approximately 8 extra PCR cycles and were then purified with AMPure XP beads. The libraries were sequenced on an Illumina MiSeq using paired-end 250 bp reads, dual indexing and an approximately 20% PhiX spike-in. As for the authors' bioinformatics: FastQC was used to check read quality, and ea-utils fastq-join was used to merge TRG read pairs. IMGT/HighV-QUEST was used to annotate the sequences, only productive sequences with an unambiguous V-gene assignment were kept, and clonotypes were defined as sequences sharing an identical CDR3 sequence. For downstream analysis, the tools were VDJtools 1.1.1, tcR 2.2.3, Treemap and vegan Shannon diversity in R 3.4.4. TCRdb called clones from the public reads with CATT, and repeated DNA sequences were later combined into one row. For this entry, the V and J calls and clone size follow TCRdb and not the study's own pipeline. The sample includes just under 55,000 delta-chain clones, with less than 20% observed a single time. The top ten clones comprise under 0.6% of the sample.

Thymic samples were depleted of alphabeta T cells, then CD3+ TCRVdelta1+ TCRVdelta2- thymocytes were FACS-sorted. A purity of roughly 97% to 99.6% was achieved for sorted Vdelta1+ thymocytes. The thymic specimens were obtained from several paediatric patients, aged about 5 days to 15 months, who were having corrective cardiac surgery. Thymic tissue was dispersed and mononuclear cells isolated on a Histopaque-1077 density gradient. The staining antibodies were anti-TCRVdelta1 clone TS8.2, anti-TCRVdelta2 clone B6, anti-CD3 clone HIT3a and anti-TCRalphabeta clone IP26. Overall results and qualifications from the work: In contrast to oligoclonal peripheral blood repertoires, thymic TRG and TRD repertoires appeared to be highly polyclonal with Gaussian CDR3 length distributions. Numerous TRG clonotypes were shared among donors (up to roughly 6.9x10^3), while TRD repertoires were essentially private (a maximum of 116 shared). Because unexpected Vdelta2 sequences could lead to misinterpretation of bulk repertoire data, the authors recommended using highly purified populations and validating at the single-cell level. Although sort purity was high, roughly a fifth of thymic TRD sequences were Vdelta2 (with a few Vdelta3), in contrast to the peripheral blood Vdelta1+ controls. Donors did not cluster by age or sex, so the analyses were not stratified by age or sex.

This clone was seen only a few times. The target of this receptor is not known. Base qualities are not provided; no much larger clone lies one nucleotide away. Reading from cysteine to phenylalanine, the CDR3 counts 18 amino acids. Just CDR3 DNA is preserved here, 54 bases in frame from base 1. Based on the germline V gene, the CDR1 and CDR2 sequences are TSWWSYY and QGS. For this chain, trimming is 0 bases at the V end and 0 bases at the J end, and the number of junction bases without a gene match is 10. The receptor's source is a boy less than two years old who had congenital heart surgery. The chain joins TRDV1 to TRDJ1; TRDD3 matches 7 bases in the middle. Sequences were obtained from Vdelta1+ gamma-delta thymocytes from the thymus. This specimen's cell subset or site label, per the study, means: FACS-sorted CD3+ TCRalphabeta- TCRVdelta1+ TCRVdelta2- thymocytes. The sequenced DNA is TGTGCTCTTGGGGAACTGATAGCCTGGGGGTCTTACACCGATAAACTCATCTTT. Translated, it gives CALGELIAWGSYTDKLIF.